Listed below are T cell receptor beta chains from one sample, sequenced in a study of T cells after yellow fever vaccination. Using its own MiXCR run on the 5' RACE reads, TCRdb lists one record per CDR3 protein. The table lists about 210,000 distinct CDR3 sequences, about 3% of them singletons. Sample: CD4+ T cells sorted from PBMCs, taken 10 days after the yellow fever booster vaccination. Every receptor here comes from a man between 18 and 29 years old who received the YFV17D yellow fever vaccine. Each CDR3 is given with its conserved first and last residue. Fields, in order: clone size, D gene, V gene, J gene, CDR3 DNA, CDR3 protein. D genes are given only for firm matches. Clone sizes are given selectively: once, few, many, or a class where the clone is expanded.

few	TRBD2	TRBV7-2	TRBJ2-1	TGTGCCAGCAGCCCTTCACTAGCGGGGGGGCTCAGTTTCTTC	CASSPSLAGGLSFF
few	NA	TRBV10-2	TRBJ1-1	TGCGCCAGCAGGCGGACAGAGACTGAAGCTTTCTTT	CASRRTETEAFF
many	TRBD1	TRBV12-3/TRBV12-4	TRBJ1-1	TGTGCCAGCAACCACAGGGGAGGAACTGAAGCTTTCTTT	CASNHRGGTEAFF
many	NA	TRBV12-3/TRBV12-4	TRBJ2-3	TGTGCCAGCACAATGACTCTTAGCACAGATACGCAGTATTTT	CASTMTLSTDTQYF
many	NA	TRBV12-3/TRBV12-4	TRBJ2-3	TGTGCCAGTAACCACGCGCCCCAAGAAACGCAGTATTTT	CASNHAPQETQYF
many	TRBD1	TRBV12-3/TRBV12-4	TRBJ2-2	TGTGCCAGCAGCAATCAGGGGGCACCGAACACCGGGGAGCTGTTTTTT	CASSNQGAPNTGELFF
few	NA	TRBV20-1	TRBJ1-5	TGCAGTGCCGGCCGGCCGGATCAGCCCCAGCATTTT	CSAGRPDQPQHF
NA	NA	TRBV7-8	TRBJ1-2	TGTGCCAGCAGCCTAGTCGGAGTTTCTGGCTACACCTTC	CASSLVGVSGYTF
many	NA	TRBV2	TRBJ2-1	TGTGCCAGCGTCGCCGATAACGTAGAGCAGTTCTTC	CASVADNVEQFF
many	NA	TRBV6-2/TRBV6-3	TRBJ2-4	TGTGCCAGCAGTTCCCCTAGCAGGGTCGGCAAAAACATTCAGTACTTC	CASSSPSRVGKNIQYF
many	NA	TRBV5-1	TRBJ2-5	TGCGCCAGCAGCTTTACGGGGGCGTACCAAGAGACCCAGTACTTC	CASSFTGAYQETQYF
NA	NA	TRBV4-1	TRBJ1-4	TGCGCCAGCAGCCATCGGGCCCAGACAACCTCGGATAATGAAAAACTGTTTTTT	CASSHRAQTTSDNEKLFF
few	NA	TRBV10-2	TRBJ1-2	TGCGCCAGCTCCGGACGGCCAGGGTCGAACTATGGCTACACCTTC	CASSGRPGSNYGYTF
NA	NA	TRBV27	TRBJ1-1	TGTGCCAGCAGTCTAGATCTTGGGGGGCGTTTTACTGAAGCTTTCTTT	CASSLDLGGRFTEAFF
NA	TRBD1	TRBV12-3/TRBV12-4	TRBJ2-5	TGTGCCAGCGAACTGGGGGACAGCCCTCAAGAGACCCAGTACTTC	CASELGDSPQETQYF
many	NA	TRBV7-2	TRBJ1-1	TGTGCCAGCAGCTTAATCGAAGGAACGAAAGCTTTCTTT	CASSLIEGTKAFF
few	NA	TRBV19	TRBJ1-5	TGTGCCAGTAGTAGTCAGAGCAATCAGCCCCAGCATTTT	CASSSQSNQPQHF
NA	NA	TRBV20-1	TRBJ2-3	TGCAGTGCTAGCTGGACAGACACAGATACGCAGTATTTT	CSASWTDTDTQYF
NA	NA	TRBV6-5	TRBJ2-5	TGTGCCAGCAGGGACTTCCAAGAGACCCAGTACTTC	CASRDFQETQYF
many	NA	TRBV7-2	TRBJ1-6	TGTGCCAGCAGCTTATTGGGGCAGGGTAATTCACCCCTCCACTTT	CASSLLGQGNSPLHF
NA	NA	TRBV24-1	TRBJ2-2	TGTGCCACCAGTGATCCCAGATCCCCAAACACCGGGGAGCTGTTTTTT	CATSDPRSPNTGELFF
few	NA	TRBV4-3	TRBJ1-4	TGCGCCAGCAGCCAAGATGTGCCAGGTACCAGGGATGAAAAACTGTTTTTT	CASSQDVPGTRDEKLFF
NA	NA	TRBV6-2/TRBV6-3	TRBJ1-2	TGTGCCAGCAGTTCTTTCACAGGCGATGGCTACACCTTC	CASSSFTGDGYTF
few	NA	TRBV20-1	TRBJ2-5	TGCAGTGCCGGCGAGGCGGGGGCGGTACAGACCCAGTACTTC	CSAGEAGAVQTQYF
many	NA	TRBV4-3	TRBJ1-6	TGCGCCAGCAGCCAAGATCAGAGGACAGCGCGTGGAGCCCTCCACTTT	CASSQDQRTARGALHF
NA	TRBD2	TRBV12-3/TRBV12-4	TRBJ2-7	TGTGCCAGCAGTCCGCCCGGGACTAGCGGGGAGAACGAGCAGTACTTC	CASSPPGTSGENEQYF
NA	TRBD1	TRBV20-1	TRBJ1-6	TGCAGTGCTAGAGTGGGGACAGGGGGCGATAATTCACCCCTCCACTTT	CSARVGTGGDNSPLHF
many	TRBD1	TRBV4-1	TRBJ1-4	TGCGCCAGCAGCGGACAGGCATCTAATGAAAAACTGTTTTTT	CASSGQASNEKLFF
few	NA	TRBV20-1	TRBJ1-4	TGCAGTGCTAGAGATTGGTCAGGGGATGAAAAACTGTTTTTT	CSARDWSGDEKLFF
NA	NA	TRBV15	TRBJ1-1	TGTGCCACCAGCAGAGATGGGAGTTCAGAAGCTTTCTTT	CATSRDGSSEAFF
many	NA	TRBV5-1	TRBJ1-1	TGCGCCAGCAAACAGATGAACACTGAAGCTTTCTTT	CASKQMNTEAFF
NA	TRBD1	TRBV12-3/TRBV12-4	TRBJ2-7	TGTGCCAGCAGTTCCCGGACAGGGGGCTCTAGGGGGTACGAGCAGTACTTC	CASSSRTGGSRGYEQYF
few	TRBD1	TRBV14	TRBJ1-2	TGTGCCAGCAGCCCGAGGACAGGGCATGGCTACACCTTC	CASSPRTGHGYTF
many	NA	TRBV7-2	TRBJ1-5	TGTGCCAGCAGCTTAAGCGGCAGGGGCCAGCATTTT	CASSLSGRGQHF
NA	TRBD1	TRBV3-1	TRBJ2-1	TGTGCCAGCTCAGAGGGGACAGTCTACAATGAGCAGTTCTTC	CASSEGTVYNEQFF
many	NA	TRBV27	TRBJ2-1	TGTGCCAGCTGGTTACAGGGTTACAATGAGCAGTTCTTC	CASWLQGYNEQFF
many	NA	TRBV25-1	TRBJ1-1	TGTGCCAGCAGGGAACAGGACGGGGGACCATATGAAGCTTTCTTT	CASREQDGGPYEAFF
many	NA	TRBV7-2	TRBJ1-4	TGTGCCAGCAGCCCCCGCCGGGGGCAGGATGAAAAACTGTTTTTT	CASSPRRGQDEKLFF
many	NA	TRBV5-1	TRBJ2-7	TGCGCCAGCAGGAATCAGGGATCCGACGAGCAGTACTTC	CASRNQGSDEQYF
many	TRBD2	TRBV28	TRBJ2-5	TGTGCCAGCAGCATGGGAGGGGATGAGACCCAGTACTTC	CASSMGGDETQYF
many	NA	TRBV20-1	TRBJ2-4	TGCAGTGCTCCACCCGGGGGACTAGCCAAAAACATTCAGTACTTC	CSAPPGGLAKNIQYF
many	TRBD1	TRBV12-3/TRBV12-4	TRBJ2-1	TGTGCCAGCAGCCATAACCGGGGACAGGCGGGTCCGACGGTCTTC	CASSHNRGQAGPTVF
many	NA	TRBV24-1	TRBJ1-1	TGTGCCACCAGTGCGAGGAGAGGGACTGAAGCTTTCTTT	CATSARRGTEAFF
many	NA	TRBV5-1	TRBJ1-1	TGCGCCAGCAGGCAGGGGTCTTCAAACACTGAAGCTTTCTTT	CASRQGSSNTEAFF
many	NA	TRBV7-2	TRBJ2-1	TGTGCCAGCAGCTTAGATCGGGACACCCGAATCAATGAGCAGTTCTTC	CASSLDRDTRINEQFF
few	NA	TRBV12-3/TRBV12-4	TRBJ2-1	TGTGCCAGCAGAGAGGGCCCGAGCTCCTACAATGAGCAGTTCTTC	CASREGPSSYNEQFF
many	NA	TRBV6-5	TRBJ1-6	TGTGCCAGCAGGCTCTTGATCAATTCACCCCTCCACTTT	CASRLLINSPLHF